This T cell receptor beta chain was recorded in a study of identical twins. Points from the study as a whole: Excess sharing between twins was weaker in beta out-of-frame sequences. In drawing conclusions, the study used cross-sectional statistical analysis and did not follow the same donors. There were fewer insertions in abundant cord blood beta clonotypes, but memory repertoires showed no such pattern.

Trimming cost V 8 bases and J 9 bases, with 17 bases left between them. This CDR3 contains 12 residues. Germline V lookup: CDR1 DFQATT, CDR2 SNEGSKA (reference sequence). TCRdb passed the 5' RACE reads through MiXCR, listing each CDR3 protein once. Counted here are hundreds of thousands of distinct CDR3 sequences, under 9.5% occurring once; the ten biggest clones make up more than 2%. This clonotype was found many times. Antigen: not known. The same sample was also used in a study of yellow fever vaccine responses in identical twins. From that study: Reportedly, twins showed a vaccine T cell response that looked partly convergent and partly personalized.

The sample comprised memory (CD45RO+) T cells sorted from blood. The J gene is TRBJ2-1, the V gene TRBV20-1; no clear D. This clonotype was obtained from a woman aged 18-29 years in good health. Here the CDR3 DNA reads TGCAGTCCTCGAAAAGGGCCGGCTGAGCAGTTCTTC. This translates into CSPRKGPAEQFF.